The T cell receptor (beta chain) described here comes from a study of regulatory T cells in long-lasting Graves disease. General study points: Sample size was small, which may have lowered accuracy.

Construction of the TCR beta libraries employed iRepertoire HTBI primers in conjunction with Arm-PCR of CDR3 regions. TCRdb re-analysed the multiplex PCR reads in MiXCR, keeping a single row per CDR3 protein. In the table there are 350,000 to 500,000 distinct CDR3 sequences, about 16% of which are singletons. This clonotype was counted between two and nine times. The target antigen is unknown. Time point denoted: newly diagnosed GD, antithyroid drugs for less than 3 months. There was RNA extracted from PBMCs, and the TCR library was made from it. Nine milliliters of peripheral blood were drawn into EDTA tubes. The CDR3 extends over 16 amino acids. Trimming at V came to 0 bases and at J to 2 bases, leaving 7 bases not matched to a gene. Germline CDR1 reads MGHRA; CDR2 reads YSYEKL. The same data also contributed to another study, on T cells in Graves' hyperthyroidism and ophthalmopathy. That source adds: First-round RT-PCR of the TCR CDR3 relied on the HTBI primer set.

The genes are TRBV4-1 and TRBJ2-7; 7 nucleotides align to TRBD1. The TCR comes from a woman under 30 with Graves disease. The sequencing used peripheral blood mononuclear cells (PBMCs), collected at new diagnosis, from a patient treated with antithyroid drugs. The CDR3 region has the DNA TGCGCCAGCAGCCAAGAGGGTCCCGGACAGGCCTACGAGCAGTACTTC. This sequence encodes CASSQEGPGQAYEQYF.